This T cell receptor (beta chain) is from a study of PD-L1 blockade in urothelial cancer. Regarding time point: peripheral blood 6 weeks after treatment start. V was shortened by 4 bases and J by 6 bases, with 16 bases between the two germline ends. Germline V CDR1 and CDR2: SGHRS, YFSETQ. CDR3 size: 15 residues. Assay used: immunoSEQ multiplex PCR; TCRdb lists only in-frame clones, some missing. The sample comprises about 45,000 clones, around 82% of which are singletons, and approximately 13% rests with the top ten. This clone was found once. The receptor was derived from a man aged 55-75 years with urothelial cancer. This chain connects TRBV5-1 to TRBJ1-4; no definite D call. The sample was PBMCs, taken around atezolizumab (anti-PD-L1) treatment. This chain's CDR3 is CASSQLGVRDEKLFF. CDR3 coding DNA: TGCGCCAGCAGCCAACTGGGCGTCAGAGATGAAAAACTGTTTTTT.